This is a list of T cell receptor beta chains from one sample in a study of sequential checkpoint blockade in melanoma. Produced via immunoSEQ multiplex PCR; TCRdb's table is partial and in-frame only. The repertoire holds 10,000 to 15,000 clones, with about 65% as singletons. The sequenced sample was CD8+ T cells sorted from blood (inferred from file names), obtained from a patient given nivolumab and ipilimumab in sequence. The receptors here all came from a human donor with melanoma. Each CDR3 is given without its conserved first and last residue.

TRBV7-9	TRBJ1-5	ASSYGTGGNQPQH
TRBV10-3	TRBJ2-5	AISQPGQGPRETQY
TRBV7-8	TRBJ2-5	ASSSSGNLRWTQY
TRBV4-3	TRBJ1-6	ASSQGESGSPLH
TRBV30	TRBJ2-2	AWLTGVNTGELF
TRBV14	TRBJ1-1	ASSQGGVEAF
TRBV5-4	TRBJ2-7	ASSPGQGAYEQY
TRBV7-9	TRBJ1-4	ASRPGLTEKLF
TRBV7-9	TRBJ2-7	ASSLFGDEQY
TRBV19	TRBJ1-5	ASSISPAYSNQPQH
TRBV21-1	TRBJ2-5	ASSNPGRDSYSGETQY
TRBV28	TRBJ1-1	ASSFDAQEAF
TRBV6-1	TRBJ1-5	ASKGPAGQH
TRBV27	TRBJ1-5	ASTVRAPGQGHQPQH
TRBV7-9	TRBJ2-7	ASSPTGGRHEQY
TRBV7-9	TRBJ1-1	ASSLQGLNTEAF
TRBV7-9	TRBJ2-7	ASSEEGYEQY
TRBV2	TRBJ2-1	ASRDPGTGFDEQF
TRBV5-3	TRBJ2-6	ARSVLSGGFQISGANVLT
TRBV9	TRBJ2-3	ASRTSDTDTQY
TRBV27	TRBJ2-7	ASSPGTGAHEQY
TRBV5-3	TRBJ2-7	ASSLDPDINYEQY